These T cell receptor beta chains were read from a single sample in a study of blood T cell repertoires in COVID-19. Sequenced by immunoSEQ multiplex PCR; TCRdb stores in-frame clones only, minus some. The sample carries about 200,000 clones, 75% to 90% recorded once. Sequenced material: PBMCs or T cells enriched from blood (not recorded which). These receptors came from a middle-aged man who had recovered from COVID-19. The CDR3 runs from the conserved cysteine through the conserved F or W. D genes are given only for firm matches. For some rows the clone size is stated as once, few or many, or as a class when expanded; others skip it.

j_call: TRBJ2-7
d_call: TRBD2
v_call: TRBV3-1/TRBV3-2
clone_size: NA
cdr3_nt: TGTGCCAGCAGCCAAGATCTACTGGTCGGGAGGGGACTAGCGGGAGACGAGCAGTACTTC
cdr3_aa: CASSQDLLVGRGLAGDEQYF

j_call: TRBJ1-3
d_call: NA
v_call: TRBV19
clone_size: many
cdr3_nt: TGTGCCAGTACGACATATGTCTCTGGAAACACCATATATTTT
cdr3_aa: CASTTYVSGNTIYF

j_call: TRBJ1-2
d_call: NA
v_call: TRBV19
clone_size: NA
cdr3_nt: TGTGCCAGTAGTATCGTACCAGGTTCCTATGGCTACACCTTC
cdr3_aa: CASSIVPGSYGYTF

j_call: TRBJ2-7
d_call: NA
v_call: TRBV3-1/TRBV3-2
clone_size: NA
cdr3_nt: TGTGCCAGCAGCCTCCTTCTCCCTGCGACAGAGCCCTACGAGCAGTACTTC
cdr3_aa: CASSLLLPATEPYEQYF

j_call: TRBJ1-5
d_call: TRBD1
v_call: TRBV4-1
clone_size: NA
cdr3_nt: TGCGCCAGCAAACTAGGGACAGGGGGATTTTTTGGCAATCAGCCCCAGCATTTT
cdr3_aa: CASKLGTGGFFGNQPQHF

j_call: TRBJ2-5
d_call: NA
v_call: TRBV24-1
clone_size: NA
cdr3_nt: TGTGCCACCAGTGATTGGTCTGAGGTAGAGACCCAGTACTTC
cdr3_aa: CATSDWSEVETQYF

j_call: TRBJ2-1
d_call: TRBD2
v_call: TRBV11-3
clone_size: few
cdr3_nt: TGTGCCAGCAGCTTAGTCGTAGCGGGAAGGAATGAGCAGTTCTTC
cdr3_aa: CASSLVVAGRNEQFF

j_call: TRBJ2-5
d_call: TRBD2
v_call: TRBV11-2
clone_size: NA
cdr3_nt: TGTGCCAGCAGCCCAGCGGGAGGGGTCCGGGAGACCCAGTACTTC
cdr3_aa: CASSPAGGVRETQYF

j_call: TRBJ1-2
d_call: NA
v_call: TRBV11-1
clone_size: NA
cdr3_nt: TGTGCCAGCAGCTTAGGAGGAGGACCATTCACGGGCTACACCTTC
cdr3_aa: CASSLGGGPFTGYTF

j_call: TRBJ2-1
d_call: NA
v_call: TRBV5-1
clone_size: NA
cdr3_nt: TGCGCCAGCAGCCTTGGACAGCGCAATGAGCAGTTCTTC
cdr3_aa: CASSLGQRNEQFF

j_call: TRBJ1-5
d_call: NA
v_call: TRBV29-1
clone_size: NA
cdr3_nt: TGCAGCGTTGCGGGAAATAGCAATCAGCCCCAGCATTTT
cdr3_aa: CSVAGNSNQPQHF

j_call: TRBJ2-3
d_call: TRBD2
v_call: TRBV13
clone_size: NA
cdr3_nt: TGTGCCAGCAGCTCCCACATGTTAGCGGGAGTCGCAGATACGCAGTATTTT
cdr3_aa: CASSSHMLAGVADTQYF

j_call: TRBJ2-7
d_call: TRBD1
v_call: TRBV20-1
clone_size: NA
cdr3_nt: TGCAGTGCTAGTTGGGGACAGGCCTACGAGCAGTACTTC
cdr3_aa: CSASWGQAYEQYF

j_call: TRBJ2-7
d_call: TRBD1
v_call: TRBV18
clone_size: once
cdr3_nt: TGTGCCAGCTCACCACTTGGGACAGGGGACGAGCAGTACTTC
cdr3_aa: CASSPLGTGDEQYF

j_call: TRBJ2-7
d_call: TRBD1
v_call: TRBV5-5
clone_size: few
cdr3_nt: TGTGCCAGCAGCTTGGCCGGGACAGCTGCCTACGAGCAGTACTTC
cdr3_aa: CASSLAGTAAYEQYF

j_call: TRBJ1-2
d_call: NA
v_call: TRBV19
clone_size: NA
cdr3_nt: TGTGCCAGTAGTATAGCCCAGGGCAGGGACTATGGCTACACCTTC
cdr3_aa: CASSIAQGRDYGYTF

j_call: TRBJ2-7
d_call: TRBD1
v_call: TRBV3-1/TRBV3-2
clone_size: NA
cdr3_nt: TGTGCCAGCAGACTGGGGACAGGCTCCTACGAGCAGTACTTC
cdr3_aa: CASRLGTGSYEQYF

j_call: TRBJ1-2
d_call: TRBD1
v_call: TRBV2
clone_size: NA
cdr3_nt: TGTGCCAGCAGTGTGGGGACAGGCGGCTACACCTTC
cdr3_aa: CASSVGTGGYTF

j_call: TRBJ1-1
d_call: NA
v_call: TRBV6-1
clone_size: NA
cdr3_nt: TGTGCCAGCAGTGAGTATTCGGGAGGACTTAACACTGAAGCTTTCTTT
cdr3_aa: CASSEYSGGLNTEAFF

j_call: TRBJ1-1
d_call: NA
v_call: TRBV25-1
clone_size: NA
cdr3_nt: TGTGCCAGCAGTGACCCACAGGGGAACACTGAAGCTTTCTTT
cdr3_aa: CASSDPQGNTEAFF

j_call: TRBJ2-2
d_call: NA
v_call: TRBV6-5
clone_size: NA
cdr3_nt: TGTGCCAGCCTGGAGGGACCCGCGAACACCGGGGAGCTGTTTTTT
cdr3_aa: CASLEGPANTGELFF

j_call: TRBJ2-4
d_call: TRBD1
v_call: TRBV28
clone_size: NA
cdr3_nt: TGTGCCAGCAGTGGGACAGGGATGAGGTCCAAAAACATTCAGTACTTC
cdr3_aa: CASSGTGMRSKNIQYF

j_call: TRBJ2-7
d_call: TRBD2
v_call: TRBV7-9
clone_size: NA
cdr3_nt: TGTGCCAGCAGCTCTAGCGGGAAGAGCTCCTACGAGCAGTACTTC
cdr3_aa: CASSSSGKSSYEQYF

j_call: TRBJ2-2
d_call: TRBD2
v_call: TRBV25-1
clone_size: NA
cdr3_nt: TGTGCCAGCAGTGAAAACCTAGCGGACACCGGGGAGCTGTTTTTT
cdr3_aa: CASSENLADTGELFF

j_call: TRBJ1-5
d_call: TRBD1
v_call: TRBV19
clone_size: NA
cdr3_nt: TGTGCCAGTAGTATAGGGGGGACAGGGAGCAATCAGCCCCAGCATTTT
cdr3_aa: CASSIGGTGSNQPQHF

j_call: TRBJ1-5
d_call: NA
v_call: TRBV5-8
clone_size: NA
cdr3_nt: TGTGCCAGCAGCTTGTGGTCCGGAGATAGCAATCAGCCCCAGCATTTT
cdr3_aa: CASSLWSGDSNQPQHF

j_call: TRBJ1-2
d_call: NA
v_call: TRBV3-1/TRBV3-2
clone_size: few
cdr3_nt: TGTGCCAGCAGCCCCTGGGGCTACGGCTACACCTTC
cdr3_aa: CASSPWGYGYTF

j_call: TRBJ2-5
d_call: NA
v_call: TRBV30
clone_size: NA
cdr3_nt: TGTGCCTGGATGTCTGAGACCCAGTACTTC
cdr3_aa: CAWMSETQYF

j_call: TRBJ1-1
d_call: NA
v_call: TRBV7-9
clone_size: NA
cdr3_nt: TGTGCCAGCAGCTTAGTTTATGATTGGGTCGGGAAGGCTTTCTTT
cdr3_aa: CASSLVYDWVGKAFF

j_call: TRBJ1-2
d_call: NA
v_call: TRBV6-5
clone_size: NA
cdr3_nt: TGTGCCAGCAGGTCAAAGGGAGGAGGAGATGGCTACACCTTC
cdr3_aa: CASRSKGGGDGYTF

j_call: TRBJ1-2
d_call: NA
v_call: TRBV29-1
clone_size: NA
cdr3_nt: TGCAGCGTTGTCTCAAATCAGGGGTTCGGCTACACCTTC
cdr3_aa: CSVVSNQGFGYTF

j_call: TRBJ2-4
d_call: TRBD2
v_call: TRBV29-1
clone_size: NA
cdr3_nt: TGCAGCGCGCGGGAGTTAGCCAAAAACATTCAGTACTTC
cdr3_aa: CSARELAKNIQYF

j_call: TRBJ2-7
d_call: TRBD1
v_call: TRBV14
clone_size: once
cdr3_nt: TGTGCCAGCAGCCCCTCGACAGGGAACCCCTACGAGCAGTACTTC
cdr3_aa: CASSPSTGNPYEQYF

j_call: TRBJ2-2
d_call: NA
v_call: TRBV7-7
clone_size: NA
cdr3_nt: TGTGCTAGCAGCTTAGGTGGGAGAGGAACCGGGGAGCTGTTTTTT
cdr3_aa: CASSLGGRGTGELFF

j_call: TRBJ2-7
d_call: TRBD2
v_call: TRBV7-2
clone_size: NA
cdr3_nt: TGTGCCAGCAGCGAGAACAGCGGGAGCGGGCAGTACTTC
cdr3_aa: CASSENSGSGQYF

j_call: TRBJ2-7
d_call: TRBD1
v_call: TRBV7-2
clone_size: once
cdr3_nt: TGTGCCAGCAGCCTAAGGACAGGGATAGACTACGAGCAGTACTTC
cdr3_aa: CASSLRTGIDYEQYF

j_call: TRBJ1-4
d_call: TRBD1
v_call: TRBV12-3/TRBV12-4
clone_size: NA
cdr3_nt: TGTGCCAGCATGACAGGGCCCCGCGAAAAACTGTTTTTT
cdr3_aa: CASMTGPREKLFF

j_call: TRBJ2-5
d_call: NA
v_call: TRBV18
clone_size: NA
cdr3_nt: TGTGCCAGCTCACCTCGGACATCTTCACAAGAGACCCAGTACTTC
cdr3_aa: CASSPRTSSQETQYF

j_call: TRBJ1-4
d_call: NA
v_call: TRBV25-1
clone_size: NA
cdr3_nt: TGTGCCAGCAGTGAATCAGGGCTGTCGTCAACTAATGAAAAACTGTTTTTT
cdr3_aa: CASSESGLSSTNEKLFF

j_call: TRBJ2-2
d_call: TRBD2
v_call: TRBV30
clone_size: NA
cdr3_nt: TGTGCCTGGGGAGGGAGCAGGATAAGGGAAAGGACTAGCCGAACCGGGGAGCTGTTTTTT
cdr3_aa: CAWGGSRIRERTSRTGELFF

j_call: TRBJ2-7
d_call: NA
v_call: TRBV23-1
clone_size: NA
cdr3_nt: TGCGCCAGCAGTCTTCGACAGGGAGGTAGCGAGCAGTACTTC
cdr3_aa: CASSLRQGGSEQYF

j_call: TRBJ2-3
d_call: TRBD1
v_call: TRBV5-6
clone_size: NA
cdr3_nt: TGTGCCAGCAGCGAGACTGGACAGGGTGGTCGAGATACGCAGTATTTT
cdr3_aa: CASSETGQGGRDTQYF

j_call: TRBJ2-1
d_call: NA
v_call: TRBV27
clone_size: NA
cdr3_nt: TGTGCCAGCAGTTGGGGCCTCGGCAATGAGCAGTTCTTC
cdr3_aa: CASSWGLGNEQFF

j_call: TRBJ1-2
d_call: TRBD1
v_call: TRBV27
clone_size: NA
cdr3_nt: TGTGCCAGCAGTCCACGGGACAGGGTGGGGGGCTACACCTTC
cdr3_aa: CASSPRDRVGGYTF

j_call: TRBJ2-7
d_call: NA
v_call: TRBV19
clone_size: NA
cdr3_nt: TGTGCCAGTAGTCGGGGGTATGGGGGCTACGAGCAGTACTTC
cdr3_aa: CASSRGYGGYEQYF

j_call: TRBJ2-5
d_call: NA
v_call: TRBV27
clone_size: NA
cdr3_nt: TGTGCCAGCAGTTTAAACAGACAAGAGACCCAGTACTTC
cdr3_aa: CASSLNRQETQYF

j_call: TRBJ1-1
d_call: NA
v_call: TRBV28
clone_size: once
cdr3_nt: TGTGCCAGCAGCCAAGGGGGTAGAGGGACTGAAGCTTTCTTT
cdr3_aa: CASSQGGRGTEAFF

j_call: TRBJ1-4
d_call: TRBD1
v_call: TRBV28
clone_size: NA
cdr3_nt: TGTGCCAGCAGAAAGGGACAGGAGAATGAAAAACTGTTTTTT
cdr3_aa: CASRKGQENEKLFF

j_call: TRBJ2-1
d_call: NA
v_call: TRBV6-5
clone_size: NA
cdr3_nt: TGTGCCAGCAGTTCCCCAGCAGGTCCGCAGTTCTTC
cdr3_aa: CASSSPAGPQFF

j_call: TRBJ1-3
d_call: TRBD1
v_call: TRBV19
clone_size: few
cdr3_nt: TGTGCCAGTAGGTCGGGACAGACAAGATTTTGGGACACCATATATTTT
cdr3_aa: CASRSGQTRFWDTIYF

j_call: TRBJ1-2
d_call: NA
v_call: TRBV14
clone_size: NA
cdr3_nt: TGTGCCAGCAGCCAAGAGACAGCGTTACGCTACACCTTC
cdr3_aa: CASSQETALRYTF

j_call: TRBJ1-1
d_call: TRBD1
v_call: TRBV4-1
clone_size: NA
cdr3_nt: TGCGCCAGCAGCCAATTTAGGGGACAGCGTGAAGCTTTCTTT
cdr3_aa: CASSQFRGQREAFF